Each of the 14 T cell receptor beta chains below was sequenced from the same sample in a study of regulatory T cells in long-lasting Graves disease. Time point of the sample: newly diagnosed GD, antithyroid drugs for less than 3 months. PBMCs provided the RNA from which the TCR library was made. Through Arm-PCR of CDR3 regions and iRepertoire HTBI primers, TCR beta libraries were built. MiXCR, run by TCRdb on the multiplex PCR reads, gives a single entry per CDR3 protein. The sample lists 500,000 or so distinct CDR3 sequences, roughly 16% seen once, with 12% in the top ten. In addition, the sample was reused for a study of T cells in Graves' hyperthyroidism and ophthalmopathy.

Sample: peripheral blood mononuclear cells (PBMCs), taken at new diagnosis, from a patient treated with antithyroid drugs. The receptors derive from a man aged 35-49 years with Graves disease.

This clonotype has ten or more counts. The CDR3 nucleotides read TGTGCCAGCAGTTTGATGGCCGGGGTTGACGAGCAGTACTTC. Encoded protein: CASSLMAGVDEQYF. V gene TRBV28 combines with J gene TRBJ2-7; D possibly corresponds to TRBD2 (5 bases). CDR3 size: 14 residues. Germline loops: CDR1 MDHEN, CDR2 SYDVKM. V lost 3 bases to trimming and J lost 5 bases, with 14 bases between them.

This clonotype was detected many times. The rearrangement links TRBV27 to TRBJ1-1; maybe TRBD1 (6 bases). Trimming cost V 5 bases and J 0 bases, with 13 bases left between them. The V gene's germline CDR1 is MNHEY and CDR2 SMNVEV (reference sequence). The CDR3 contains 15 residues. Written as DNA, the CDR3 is TGTGCCAGCAGTCCGACCAGGGGACTGAACACTGAAGCTTTCTTT. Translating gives CASSPTRGLNTEAFF.

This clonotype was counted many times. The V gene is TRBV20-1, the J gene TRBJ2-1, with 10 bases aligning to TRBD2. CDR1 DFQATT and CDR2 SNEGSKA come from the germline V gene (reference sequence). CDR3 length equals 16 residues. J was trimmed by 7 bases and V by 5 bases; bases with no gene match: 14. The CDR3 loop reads CSAPVGLAGVKNEQFF. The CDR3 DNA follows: TGCAGTGCTCCCGTAGGGCTAGCGGGAGTTAAAAATGAGCAGTTCTTC.

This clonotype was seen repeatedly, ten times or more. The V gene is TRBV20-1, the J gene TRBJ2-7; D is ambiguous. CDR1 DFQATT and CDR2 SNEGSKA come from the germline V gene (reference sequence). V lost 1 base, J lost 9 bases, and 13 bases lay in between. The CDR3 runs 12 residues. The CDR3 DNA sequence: TGCAGTGCTAGAGGTGGTACATTCTGGCAGTACTTC. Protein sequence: CSARGGTFWQYF.

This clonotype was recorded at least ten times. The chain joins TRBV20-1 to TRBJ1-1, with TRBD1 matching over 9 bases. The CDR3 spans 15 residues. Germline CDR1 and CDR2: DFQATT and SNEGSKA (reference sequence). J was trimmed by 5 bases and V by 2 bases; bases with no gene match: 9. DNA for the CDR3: TGCAGTGCTAGAAGAGAACAGGGGGCGCAGACTGAAGCTTTCTTT. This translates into CSARREQGAQTEAFF.

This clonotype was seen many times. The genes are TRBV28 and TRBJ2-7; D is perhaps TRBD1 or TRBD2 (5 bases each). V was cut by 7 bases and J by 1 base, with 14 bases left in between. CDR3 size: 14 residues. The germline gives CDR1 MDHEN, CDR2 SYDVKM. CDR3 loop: CASTTKWGSYEQYF. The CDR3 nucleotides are TGTGCCAGCACCACCAAGTGGGGGTCCTACGAGCAGTACTTC.

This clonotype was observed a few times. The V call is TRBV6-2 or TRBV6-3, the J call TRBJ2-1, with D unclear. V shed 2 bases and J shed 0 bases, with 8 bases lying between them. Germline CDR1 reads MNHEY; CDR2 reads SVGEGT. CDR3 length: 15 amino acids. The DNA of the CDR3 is TGTGCCAGCAGTTACGGGCTACTCTCCTACAATGAGCAGTTCTTC. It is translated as CASSYGLLSYNEQFF.

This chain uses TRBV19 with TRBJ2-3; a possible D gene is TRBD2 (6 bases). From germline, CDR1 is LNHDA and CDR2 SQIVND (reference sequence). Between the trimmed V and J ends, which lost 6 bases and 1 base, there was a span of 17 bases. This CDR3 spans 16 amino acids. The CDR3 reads CASSDRGGSGTDTQYF. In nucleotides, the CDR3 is TGTGCCAGTAGCGACCGTGGGGGGTCCGGCACAGATACGCAGTATTTT.

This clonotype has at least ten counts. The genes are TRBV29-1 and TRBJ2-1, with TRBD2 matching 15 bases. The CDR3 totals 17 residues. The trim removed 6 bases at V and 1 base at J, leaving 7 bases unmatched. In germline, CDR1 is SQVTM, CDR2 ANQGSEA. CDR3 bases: TGCAGCGTCGGGACTAGCGGGAGGAGGATGTCCTACAATGAGCAGTTCTTC. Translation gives CSVGTSGRRMSYNEQFF.

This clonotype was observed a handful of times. This chain's CDR3 is CASSFKLQPNTGELFF. The CDR3 region has the DNA TGCGCCAGCAGCTTTAAGTTACAGCCGAACACCGGGGAGCTGTTTTTT. The chain joins TRBV5-1 to TRBJ2-2; D unresolved. The V gene lost 2 bases and the J gene lost 0 bases, with 11 bases spanning the gap. The CDR3 length is 16 residues. Germline V gives CDR1 SGHRS, CDR2 YFSETQ.

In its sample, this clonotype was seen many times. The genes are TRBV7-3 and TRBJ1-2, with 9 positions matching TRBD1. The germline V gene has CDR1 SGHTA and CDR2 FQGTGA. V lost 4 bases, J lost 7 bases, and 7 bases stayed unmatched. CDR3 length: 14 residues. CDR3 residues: CASSSGTGRIGYTF. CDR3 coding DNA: TGTGCCAGCAGCTCAGGGACAGGGCGGATTGGCTACACCTTC.

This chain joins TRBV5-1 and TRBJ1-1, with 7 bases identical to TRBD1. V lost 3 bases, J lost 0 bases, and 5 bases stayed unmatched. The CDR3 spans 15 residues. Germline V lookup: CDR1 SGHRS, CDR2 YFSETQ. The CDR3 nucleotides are TGCGCCAGCAGCTCGGGACAGACAATGAACACTGAAGCTTTCTTT. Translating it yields CASSSGQTMNTEAFF.

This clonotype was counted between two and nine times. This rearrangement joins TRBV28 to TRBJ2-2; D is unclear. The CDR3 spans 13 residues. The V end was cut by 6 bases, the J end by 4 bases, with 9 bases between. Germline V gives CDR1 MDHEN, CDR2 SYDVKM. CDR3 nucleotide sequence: TGTGCCAGCAGATCGACCTCCACCGGGGAGCTGTTTTTT. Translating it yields CASRSTSTGELFF.

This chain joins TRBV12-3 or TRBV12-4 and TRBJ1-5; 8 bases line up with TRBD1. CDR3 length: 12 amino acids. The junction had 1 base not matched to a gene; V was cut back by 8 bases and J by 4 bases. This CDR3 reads CASGTGNQPQHF. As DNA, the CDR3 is TGTGCCAGCGGGACAGGTAATCAGCCCCAGCATTTT.